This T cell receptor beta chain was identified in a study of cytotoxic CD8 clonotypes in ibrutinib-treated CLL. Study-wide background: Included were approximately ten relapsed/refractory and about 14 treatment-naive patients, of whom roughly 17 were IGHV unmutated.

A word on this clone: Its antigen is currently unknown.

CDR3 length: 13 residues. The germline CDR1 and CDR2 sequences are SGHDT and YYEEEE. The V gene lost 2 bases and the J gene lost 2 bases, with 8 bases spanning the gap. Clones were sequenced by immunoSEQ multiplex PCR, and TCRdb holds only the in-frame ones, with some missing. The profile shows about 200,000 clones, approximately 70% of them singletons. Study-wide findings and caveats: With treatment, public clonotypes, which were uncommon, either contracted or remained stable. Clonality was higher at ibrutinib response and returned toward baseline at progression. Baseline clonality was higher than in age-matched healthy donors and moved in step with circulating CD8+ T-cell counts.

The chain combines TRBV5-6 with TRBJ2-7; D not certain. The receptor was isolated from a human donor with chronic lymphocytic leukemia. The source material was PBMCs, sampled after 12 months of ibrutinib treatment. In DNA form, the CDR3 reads TGTGCCAGCAGCTTACGCAGTACCTACGAGCAGTACTTC. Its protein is CASSLRSTYEQYF.